This T cell receptor beta chain was captured by sequencing in a study of blood T cells in healthy people across ages. Trimming took 6 bases from V and 6 from J; bases not matched to a gene: 6. The germline gives CDR1 SQVTM, CDR2 ANQGSEA. This CDR3 contains 12 residues. Primers used in a second PCR of roughly 7 to 12 cycles were a sample-barcoded 5' primer and a J-beta primer mix. Every cDNA molecule bore a tag from a template-switch adaptor containing 12 random nucleotides. Sequencing of every sample gave 3 million or more CDR3-containing paired-end reads. TCRdb fed the 5' RACE reads into MiXCR, producing one record per CDR3 protein. The sample has around 1,900,000 distinct CDR3 sequences, about 39% seen once.

The chain combines TRBV29-1 with TRBJ1-1; 8 bases are shared with TRBD1. Sequencing was performed on blood. This sequence was found in a human donor in good health. The CDR3 sequence: CSVRQGRAEAFF. The CDR3 coding sequence is TGCAGCGTCCGACAGGGGAGGGCTGAAGCTTTCTTT.